These 7 T cell receptor beta chains were sequenced from one sample in a study of OX40 agonist ivuxolimab in advanced cancers. Libraries were prepared by immunoSEQ multiplex PCR; TCRdb keeps only in-frame clonotypes and omits some of them. Among approximately 92,000 clones listed, about 84% were seen once. The sequencing used CD4+ or CD8+ T cells sorted from blood, collected in a trial of the OX40 agonist ivuxolimab. These receptor sequences come from an adult with an advanced solid tumor such as melanoma, head and neck, liver or kidney cancer.

The V and J genes are TRBV19 and TRBJ1-4; D is unresolved. Germline V gene data show CDR1 as LNHDA and CDR2 as SQIVND (reference sequence). V lost 1 base to trimming and J lost 12 bases, with 12 bases between them. The CDR3 runs 13 residues. For the CDR3, the DNA is TGTGCCAGTAGTATAGGCCGTTCTGCGCAACTGTTTTTT. Translated: CASSIGRSAQLFF.

This clone was seen a few times. The chain is built from TRBV7-2 and TRBJ2-3; D remains unclear. The CDR3 extends over 12 amino acids. In germline, CDR1 is SGHTA, CDR2 FQGNSA. Trimming took off 5 bases at V and 6 bases at J, with 9 bases between the two ends. CDR3 loop: CASSPLRDTQYF. DNA for the CDR3: TGTGCCAGCAGCCCCCTTAGGGATACGCAGTATTTT.

The rearrangement links TRBV6-5 to TRBJ1-1; TRBD1 might be the D (5 bases). V was pared by 5 bases and J by 1 base, with 14 bases between. The CDR3 has 15 amino acids. Germline V gene sequence: CDR1 MNHEY, CDR2 SVGAGI. The CDR3 coding sequence is TGTGCCAGCAGTCCGCCGGGAGGGGCGAACACTGAAGCTTTCTTT. Encoded protein: CASSPPGGANTEAFF.

The chain recombines TRBV6-5 with TRBJ1-2, with 7 bases identical to TRBD1. Germline V gives CDR1 MNHEY, CDR2 SVGAGI. The V segment lost 7 bases and the J segment 7 bases; nucleotides outside the gene matches: 12. The CDR3 consists of 14 residues. The CDR3 region has the DNA TGTGCCAGCACCGCCCGGACAGGAAACCCTGGCTACACCTTC. It translates to CASTARTGNPGYTF.

The J gene is TRBJ1-1, the V gene TRBV30, with 8 bases lining up with TRBD1. The CDR3 totals 15 residues. Germline V gene lookup returns CDR1 GTSNPN and CDR2 SVGIG (reference sequence). Unmatched junction bases numbered 5, after V lost 1 base and J lost 1 base. The chain's CDR3 is CAWSDRTGTNTEAFF. The CDR3 coding sequence is TGTGCCTGGAGTGACCGGACAGGGACGAACACTGAAGCTTTCTTT. The variable domain in full, completed from reference TRBV30 and TRBJ1-1, reads SQTIHQWPATLVQPVGSPLSLECTVEGTSNPNLYWYRQAAGRGLQLLFYSVGIGQISSEVPQNLSASRPQDRQFILSSKKLLLSDSGFYLCAWSDRTGTNTEAFFGQGTRLTVV.

This sequence joins TRBV2 and TRBJ2-3; weak D call: TRBD2 (5 bases). V lost 6 bases, J lost 4 bases, and 14 bases lay in between. The CDR3 runs 14 residues. CDR1 SNHLY and CDR2 FYNNEI come from the germline V gene. The CDR3 region is CASRKSMGADTQYF. The DNA for the CDR3 is TGTGCCAGCAGGAAAAGTATGGGAGCAGATACGCAGTATTTT.

The J gene is TRBJ2-1, the V gene TRBV5-5; 9 bases are shared with TRBD1. Germline trimming cut 6 bases from V and 7 bases from J; bases unmatched to any gene: 14. In germline, CDR1 is SGHKS, CDR2 YYEKEE (reference sequence). CDR3 length: 16 amino acids. The CDR3 is CASNFPRTGDPNEQFF. The CDR3 DNA is TGTGCCAGCAACTTCCCACGGACAGGGGACCCTAATGAGCAGTTCTTC.